Below are 32 T cell receptor beta chains sequenced from a single sample in a study of T cells in Graves' hyperthyroidism and ophthalmopathy (dated by TCRdb to about 2019). Library method: multiplex PCR. For sequencing, an Illumina HiSeq 2000 was employed. The TCR beta CDR3 regions were amplified from the RNA transcripts. A first-round RT-PCR of the TCR CDR3 used the HTBI primer set with the Qiagen OneStep RT-PCR kit. In-frame beta chains were kept once TCRdb had trimmed the public reads at Q25 with fastp and called clones with MiXCR. Entries that share a CDR3 protein sequence are merged under the most common genes and DNA. Within this sample are roughly 500,000 distinct CDR3 sequences, with roughly a quarter of them counted one time only. Roughly 12% of the sample is taken by the ten largest. The specimen sequenced was blood. The receptors stem from a woman aged 25-40 years with Graves' ophthalmopathy.

This chain links TRBV3-1 with TRBJ2-2; D assignment may be TRBD1 or TRBD2 (6 bases each). V lost 1 base to trimming and J lost 5 bases, with 11 bases between them. This CDR3 spans 15 amino acids. Germline lookup yields CDR1 LGHDT and CDR2 YNNKEL (reference sequence). DNA for the CDR3: TGTGCCAGCAGCCAAGCGCAGGGGAGGACCGGGGAGCTGTTTTTT. Its protein is CASSQAQGRTGELFF.

This clonotype was seen ten or more times. V and J are TRBV7-6 and TRBJ1-1, with TRBD1 identical over 7 bases. Germline CDR1 is SGHVS and CDR2 is FNYEAQ. This CDR3 spans 15 amino acids. Trimming took 4 bases from V and 4 from J; bases not matched to a gene: 9. CDR3 DNA sequence: TGTGCCAGCAGCTCCAGGGGGGAAGAGGGCACTGAAGCTTTCTTT. Encoded protein: CASSSRGEEGTEAFF. Full variable domain (missing parts from reference TRBV7-6 and TRBJ1-1): GAGVSQSPRYKVTKRGQDVALRCDPISGHVSLYWYRQALGQGPEFLTYFNYEAQQDKSGLPNDRFSAERPEGSISTLTIQRTEQRDSAMYRCASSSRGEEGTEAFFGQGTRLTVV.

The chain joins TRBV6-2 or TRBV6-3 to TRBJ1-2; possibly TRBD1 for D (6 bases). V lost 6 bases to trimming and J lost 8 bases, with 13 bases between them. From germline, CDR1 is MNHEY and CDR2 SVGEGT. CDR3 length: 12 amino acids. Here the CDR3 reads CASSDRLQGYTF. The DNA for the CDR3 is TGTGCCAGCAGCGACAGGCTACAGGGCTACACCTTC.

This clonotype was detected many times. The V gene is TRBV27, the J gene TRBJ2-7; 8 positions agree with TRBD1. Losses at the gene ends were 5 bases for V and 4 bases for J; bases not matched to a gene: 7. CDR1 is MNHEY, CDR2 SMNVEV, per germline (reference sequence). This CDR3 has 14 amino acids. CDR3 amino acids: CASSGSDRVYEQYF. In DNA form, the CDR3 reads TGTGCCAGCAGTGGGTCGGACAGGGTTTACGAGCAGTACTTC.

This clonotype was counted ten times or more. CDR3 sequence (DNA): TGTGCCAGCAGCCAATCACCCACGGGAACCCGGGGAGAGACCCAGTACTTC. Protein: CASSQSPTGTRGETQYF. V is TRBV3-1 and J is TRBJ2-5, with D maybe TRBD2 (5 bases). V gave up 2 bases and J gave up 4 bases, with 20 bases separating them. CDR3 length equals 17 residues. Germline values: CDR1 LGHDT, CDR2 YNNKEL (reference sequence).

The chain recombines TRBV28 with TRBJ2-7, with D possibly matching TRBD1 (6 bases). Germline CDR1 MDHEN, CDR2 SYDVKM. Trimming pared 5 bases from V and 5 bases from J, leaving 13 bases between. The CDR3 extends over 13 amino acids. CDR3 region: CASSLQGNNEQYF. In DNA form, the CDR3 reads TGTGCCAGCAGTCTACAGGGAAACAACGAGCAGTACTTC. Filled out from reference TRBV28 and TRBJ2-7, the complete variable domain reads DVKVTQSSRYLVKRTGEKVFLECVQDMDHENMFWYRQDPGLGLRLIYFSYDVKMKEKGDIPEGYSVSREKKERFSLILESASTNQTSMYLCASSLQGNNEQYFGPGTRLTVT.

This clonotype was recorded at least ten times. V is TRBV6-1 and J is TRBJ1-5; unclear D gene. The CDR3 spans 14 residues. V was pared by 4 bases and J by 4 bases, with 11 bases between. In germline, CDR1 is MNHNS, CDR2 SASEGT. CDR3: CASSVAQVNQPQHF. CDR3 in DNA: TGTGCCAGCAGTGTCGCCCAGGTTAATCAGCCCCAGCATTTT.

Concerning this clonotype: A much larger clone differs from this one at a single base, so this may be a read error. V gene TRBV6-1 combines with J gene TRBJ2-6; the match to TRBD2 covers 10 bases. There are 16 residues in the CDR3. Germline CDR1 and CDR2: MNHNS and SASEGT. CDR3 protein: CASSESGGAGADVLTF. In DNA, the CDR3 is TGTGCCAGCAGTGAAAGCGGGGGGGCTGGGGCCGACGTCCTGACTTTC.

This clonotype showed up just a few times. The V call is TRBV3-1, the J call TRBJ1-3; D remains ambiguous. Germline CDR1 is LGHDT and CDR2 is YNNKEL (reference sequence). V shed 5 bases and J shed 2 bases, with 10 bases lying between them. The CDR3 is 14 amino acids. The CDR3 sequence is CASSSSEAGNTIYF. In DNA, the CDR3 is TGTGCCAGCAGCTCCTCGGAAGCTGGAAACACCATATATTTT.

This chain connects TRBV15 to TRBJ1-2, with a possible D match to TRBD1 (6 bases). The V gene's germline CDR1 is LNHNV and CDR2 YYDKDF (reference sequence). This CDR3 comprises 14 residues. Trimming pared 1 base from V and 4 bases from J, leaving 10 bases between. The DNA for the CDR3 is TGTGCCACCAGCAGAGCCGGACAGTTCTATGGCTACACCTTC. Translated: CATSRAGQFYGYTF.

A few counts support this clonotype. This sequence joins TRBV12-3 or TRBV12-4 and TRBJ1-6; D remains unclear. The CDR3 extends over 14 amino acids. V lost 4 bases to trimming and J lost 6 bases, with 10 bases between them. CDR3 region: CASSYRVSNSPLHF. The CDR3 nucleotides read TGTGCCAGCAGTTACCGGGTCTCTAATTCACCCCTCCACTTT.

This clonotype occurred many times. Written as DNA, the CDR3 is TGTGCCAGCAGGGGACGGAGCACAGATACGCAGTATTTT. Protein: CASRGRSTDTQYF. This chain links TRBV12-3 or TRBV12-4 with TRBJ2-3, with D tentatively TRBD1 or TRBD2 (5 bases each). V lost 6 bases and J 0 bases, leaving 7 bases between the germline ends. The CDR3 length is 13 residues.

This clonotype was counted ten times or more. V and J are TRBV15 and TRBJ1-3; 8 bases fit TRBD1. Germline V gene data show CDR1 as LNHNV and CDR2 as YYDKDF (reference sequence). There are 14 residues in the CDR3. Trimming removed 5 bases from V and 4 bases from J; junction bases left unmatched: 4. The CDR3 nucleotides read TGTGCCACCAGCGTGGACAGGGTAGGAAACACCATATATTTT. It specifies CATSVDRVGNTIYF.

The sample holds many counts of this clonotype. This rearrangement joins TRBV28 to TRBJ2-7, with D tentatively TRBD2 (6 bases). The CDR3 spans 17 residues. Trimming pared 6 bases from V and 4 bases from J, leaving 25 bases between. From germline, CDR1 is MDHEN and CDR2 SYDVKM. CDR3 DNA sequence: TGTGCCAGCAGCGGACTTGATTTGGGGGGTTCATATTACGAGCAGTACTTC. Its protein product is CASSGLDLGGSYYEQYF. Full variable domain (missing parts from reference TRBV28 and TRBJ2-7): DVKVTQSSRYLVKRTGEKVFLECVQDMDHENMFWYRQDPGLGLRLIYFSYDVKMKEKGDIPEGYSVSREKKERFSLILESASTNQTSMYLCASSGLDLGGSYYEQYFGPGTRLTVT.

V is TRBV5-5 and J is TRBJ2-2; possible D gene TRBD2, 6 bases. Germline loops: CDR1 SGHKS, CDR2 YYEKEE (reference sequence). V dropped 7 bases and J dropped 0 bases, with 13 bases sitting between them. The CDR3 extends over 15 amino acids. The CDR3 is CASATGTANTGELFF. CDR3 bases: TGTGCCAGCGCAACCGGGACTGCGAACACCGGGGAGCTGTTTTTT.

As for this clonotype: A read error may be the cause here, since a much bigger clone is one base away. It is likely a read error, because the conserved phenylalanine at the end of the CDR3 is missing. The chain links TRBV18 to TRBJ2-5, with D possibly being TRBD2 (7 bases). Germline V CDR1 and CDR2: KGHSH, LQKENI. The CDR3 has 14 amino acids. V was cut by 2 bases and J by 2 bases, with 9 bases left in between. The CDR3 coding sequence is TGTGCCAGCTCACCAGGGGGGGCACAAGAGACCCAGTACGTC. This codes for CASSPGGAQETQYV.

DNA for the CDR3: TGTGCCAGCAGTGAAAAGTTGGGGATTTCCTATAATTCACCCCTCCACTTT. Translation gives CASSEKLGISYNSPLHF. The chain combines TRBV6-1 with TRBJ1-6; D gene unclear. Germline-derived CDR1 and CDR2 are MNHNS and SASEGT. This CDR3 region has 17 residues. V lost 2 bases and J 1 base, leaving 12 bases between the germline ends.

This clonotype occurred many times. The V gene is TRBV20-1, the J gene TRBJ1-2; 10 bases map to TRBD1. This CDR3 contains 14 residues. Unmatched junction bases numbered 6, after V lost 2 bases and J lost 6 bases. Germline V gene sequence: CDR1 DFQATT, CDR2 SNEGSKA (reference sequence). The CDR3 sequence: CSARSSGTGDGYTF. The CDR3, as DNA: TGCAGTGCTAGATCATCCGGGACAGGGGATGGCTACACCTTC.

This clonotype occurred many times. The rearrangement joins TRBV7-2 to TRBJ1-2, with D hard to call. V was cut by 1 base and J by 8 bases, with 8 bases left in between. The CDR3 length is 12 residues. Per germline, CDR1 SGHTA and CDR2 FQGNSA. The CDR3 is CASSLGAGGYTF. CDR3 DNA: TGTGCCAGCAGCTTAGGGGCAGGAGGCTACACCTTC.

This clonotype was seen a single time. The rearrangement joins TRBV25-1 to TRBJ2-7; 7 bases agree with TRBD1. After removal of 8 bases from V and 9 bases from J, the junction contained 16 bases not matched to a gene. The germline CDR1 and CDR2 sequences are MGHDK and SYGVNS. This CDR3 region has 14 residues. The CDR3: CASGPPGQSHRQYF. In nucleotides, the CDR3 is TGTGCCAGCGGACCTCCGGGACAGAGTCATCGGCAGTACTTC.

This clonotype was seen ten or more times. The V and J genes are TRBV6-1 and TRBJ1-1; maybe TRBD1 (5 bases). V dropped 7 bases and J dropped 6 bases, with 18 bases sitting between them. Germline-derived CDR1 and CDR2 are MNHNS and SASEGT. The CDR3 loop spans 14 amino acids. The CDR3, as DNA: TGTGCCAGCAAGCGGGGGATAATAGGCGCTGAAGCTTTCTTT. Its translation is CASKRGIIGAEAFF.

This clonotype was picked up many times. This chain connects TRBV20-1 to TRBJ2-7; D is uncertain. Germline V gene data show CDR1 as DFQATT and CDR2 as SNEGSKA (reference sequence). The CDR3 is 12 residues long. The ends were cut back, 3 bases at V and 6 bases at J, with 12 bases in the middle. The CDR3: CSARRMSAEQYF. The CDR3 coding sequence is TGCAGTGCTAGGAGGATGTCGGCCGAGCAGTACTTC.

V and J are TRBV7-2 and TRBJ2-7; tentatively, D is TRBD1 or TRBD2 (6 bases each). Germline CDR1 and CDR2: SGHTA and FQGNSA. The CDR3 sequence is 13 residues long. The V gene lost 4 bases and the J gene lost 3 bases, with 10 bases spanning the gap. The CDR3 sequence is CASSSRGRYEQYF. Written as DNA, the CDR3 is TGTGCCAGCAGCTCCCGGGGGCGCTACGAGCAGTACTTC.

At least ten counts were recorded for this clonotype. The chain carries TRBV29-1 and TRBJ2-7; no firm D call. This CDR3 spans 18 amino acids. The germline V gene encodes CDR1 SQVTM and CDR2 ANQGSEA. V was shortened by 7 bases and J by 0 bases, with 28 bases between the two germline ends. In nucleotides, the CDR3 is TGCAGCGCCTACGGACCGTCCCCTCACCCCCCCCTCTCCTACGAGCAGTACTTC. Residues: CSAYGPSPHPPLSYEQYF.

At least ten counts were recorded for this clonotype. V and J are TRBV6-1 and TRBJ2-4; unclear D gene. Germline CDR1 reads MNHNS; CDR2 reads SASEGT. CDR3 length equals 13 residues. Deletions cut 3 bases from V and 8 bases from J, with 11 bases between. DNA for the CDR3: TGTGCCAGCAGTGACAGGTACCTGGACATTCAGTACTTC. It is translated as CASSDRYLDIQYF.

The sample holds many counts of this clonotype. This chain links TRBV20-1 with TRBJ2-7; TRBD1 aligns across 8 bases. CDR1 and CDR2 (germline): DFQATT, SNEGSKA (reference sequence). V shed 0 bases, J shed 1 base, and the junction held 11 bases outside the gene matches. The CDR3 covers 17 residues. CDR3 residues: CSARDGRGRWQSYEQYF. As DNA, the CDR3 is TGCAGTGCTAGAGACGGCAGGGGGCGTTGGCAATCCTACGAGCAGTACTTC.

This clonotype was observed at least ten times. The chain links TRBV27 to TRBJ1-6, with TRBD1 matching over 8 bases. J was trimmed by 6 bases and V by 5 bases; bases with no gene match: 6. This CDR3 comprises 15 residues. CDR1 MNHEY and CDR2 SMNVEV come from the germline V gene (reference sequence). The CDR3 DNA sequence: TGTGCCAGCAGTCCCAGGGGGCCCCTTAATTCACCCCTCCACTTT. Residues: CASSPRGPLNSPLHF.

This clonotype was seen repeatedly, ten times or more. The genes are TRBV6-2 or TRBV6-3 and TRBJ1-1; D remains ambiguous. V lost 7 bases, J lost 10 bases, and 19 bases lay in between. Germline-derived CDR1 and CDR2 are MNHEY and SVGEGT. The CDR3 length is 13 residues. The CDR3 loop reads CASIHRPFEVAFF. The CDR3 DNA is TGTGCCAGCATTCATCGCCCGTTCGAGGTAGCTTTCTTT.

The V and J genes are TRBV5-1 and TRBJ2-7; 8 nucleotides match TRBD1. Per germline, CDR1 SGHRS and CDR2 YFSETQ. J lost 3 bases, V lost 3 bases, and 5 bases had no gene match. CDR3 length equals 14 residues. The CDR3: CASSSTGDSYEQYF. In DNA form, the CDR3 reads TGCGCCAGCAGCTCGACAGGGGACAGCTACGAGCAGTACTTC.

This clonotype was recorded many times. V usage is TRBV19 and J usage is TRBJ1-5, with TRBD1 identical over 7 bases. V dropped 5 bases and J dropped 0; count of bases not matched to a gene: 10. This CDR3 contains 17 residues. Per the germline V gene, CDR1 is LNHDA and CDR2 is SQIVND (reference sequence). The chain's CDR3 is CASSPRQGPYSNQPQHF. In DNA form, the CDR3 reads TGTGCCAGTAGTCCCCGACAGGGCCCATATAGCAATCAGCCCCAGCATTTT.

The V call is TRBV30, the J call TRBJ1-2, with D possibly matching TRBD1 (6 bases). The CDR3 loop spans 13 amino acids. Trimming stripped 0 bases from V and 7 bases from J, with 12 bases between. Germline V gene data show CDR1 as GTSNPN and CDR2 as SVGIG (reference sequence). CDR3 nucleotides: TGTGCCTGGAGTGTACTGGGGGCAGGTGGCTACACCTTC. Residues: CAWSVLGAGGYTF.

This clonotype was detected many times. The J gene is TRBJ2-7, the V gene TRBV19, with unresolved D. V dropped 3 bases and J dropped 3 bases, with 15 bases sitting between them. CDR1 and CDR2 from the germline V gene are LNHDA and SQIVND (reference sequence). The CDR3 runs 15 residues. The CDR3 region has the DNA TGTGCCAGTAGTATGGTCCGTGGAATGGGCTACGAGCAGTACTTC. Protein product: CASSMVRGMGYEQYF.